This TCR beta chain was observed in a study of blood T cell repertoires in COVID-19. Turning to the study itself: The United States, Italy and Spain supplied acute and convalescent COVID-19 samples. From T cells, B-cell-depleted T cells, or PBMCs came the material, which was cDNA or gDNA.

Original processing methods: Reference gene primer amplification in the assay estimated nucleated cell counts. Clones were sequenced by immunoSEQ multiplex PCR, and TCRdb holds only the in-frame ones, with some missing. The DNA was the basis for D and trimming; V, J and clone size are from that table. The sample has fewer than 250,000 clones; roughly 90% are singletons. Trimming removed 2 bases from V and 6 bases from J; junction bases left unmatched: 4. This CDR3 has 13 residues. Germline-derived CDR1 and CDR2 are SGHRS and YFSETQ. The chain uses TRBV5-1 and TRBJ1-2, with 7 positions matching TRBD1. This sequence originates from a woman between 55 and 75 years old with acute or convalescent COVID-19. Specimen: peripheral blood. The chain's CDR3 is CASSFQGEDGYTF. As DNA, the CDR3 is TGCGCCAGCAGCTTTCAGGGGGAAGATGGCTACACCTTC.